This T cell receptor beta chain was sequenced in a study of Ad26.COV2.S vaccination and SARS-CoV-2 variants. This table comes from immunoSEQ multiplex PCR, and its TCRdb copy is limited to in-frame clones, with some not included. The data show about 480,000 clones, with 87% seen just once and 9.5% to 15% held by the top ten. The CDR3 totals 16 residues. Trimming removed 6 bases at V and 4 bases at J, with 19 bases between. Germline V gene data show CDR1 as MDHEN and CDR2 as SYDVKM. Treatment meaning: roughly 20 received Ad26.COV2.S at low or high dose, single or two shots; several received placebo; per-sample allocation not given. Day 63 after the first injection of vaccine or placebo was the sampling time.

The sample in question was peripheral blood, obtained in a trial of Ad26.COV2.S vaccine versus placebo. The TCR sequence derives from a person between 18 and 65 years old who received the Ad26.COV2.S COVID-19 vaccine or a placebo. The genes are TRBV28 and TRBJ2-1; no reliable D call. The CDR3 DNA sequence: TGTGCCAGCAGGCAAAGAGGAGTGGTCCCTTACAATGAGCAGTTCTTC. As protein: CASRQRGVVPYNEQFF.